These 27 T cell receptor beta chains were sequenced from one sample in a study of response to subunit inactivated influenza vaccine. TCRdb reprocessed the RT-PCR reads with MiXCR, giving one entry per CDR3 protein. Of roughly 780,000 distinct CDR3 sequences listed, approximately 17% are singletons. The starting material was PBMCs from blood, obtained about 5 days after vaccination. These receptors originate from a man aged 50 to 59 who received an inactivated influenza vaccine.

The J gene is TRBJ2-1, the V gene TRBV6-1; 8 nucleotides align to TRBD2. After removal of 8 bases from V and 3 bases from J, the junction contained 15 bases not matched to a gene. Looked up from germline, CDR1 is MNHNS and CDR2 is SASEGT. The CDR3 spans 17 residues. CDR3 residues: CASAPPPPGGDYNEQFF. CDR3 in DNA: TGTGCCAGCGCTCCCCCCCCGCCCGGGGGGGACTACAATGAGCAGTTCTTC.

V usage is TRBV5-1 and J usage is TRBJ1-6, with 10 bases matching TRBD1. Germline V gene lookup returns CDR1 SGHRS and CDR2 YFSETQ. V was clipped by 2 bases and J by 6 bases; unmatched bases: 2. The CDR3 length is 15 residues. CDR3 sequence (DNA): TGCGCCAGCAGCTTAGGGACAGGGGTTAATTCACCCCTCCACTTT. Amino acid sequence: CASSLGTGVNSPLHF.

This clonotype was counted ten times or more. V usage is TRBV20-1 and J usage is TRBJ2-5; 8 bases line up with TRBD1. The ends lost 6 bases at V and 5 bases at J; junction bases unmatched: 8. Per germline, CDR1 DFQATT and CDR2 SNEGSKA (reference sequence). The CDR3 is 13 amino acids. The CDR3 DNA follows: TGCAGTGCGATGACAGGGGAGATCGAGACCCAGTACTTC. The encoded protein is CSAMTGEIETQYF.

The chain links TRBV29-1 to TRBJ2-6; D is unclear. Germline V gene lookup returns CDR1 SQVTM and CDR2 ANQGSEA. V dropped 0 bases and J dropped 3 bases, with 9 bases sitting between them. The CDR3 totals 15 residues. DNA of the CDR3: TGCAGCGTTGAAGACTGGTCCGGTGGGGCCAACGTCCTGACTTTC. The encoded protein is CSVEDWSGGANVLTF.

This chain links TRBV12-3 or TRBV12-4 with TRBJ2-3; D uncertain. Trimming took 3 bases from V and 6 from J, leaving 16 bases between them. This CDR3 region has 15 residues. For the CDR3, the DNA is TGTGCCAGCAGTTTCCGCCAGGTGGGTGGTGATACGCAGTATTTT. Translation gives CASSFRQVGGDTQYF.

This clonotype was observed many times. CDR3 in DNA: TGCGCCAGCAGCGGGACAGGGAACATTGGCGGGGAGCTGTTTTTT. It yields the protein CASSGTGNIGGELFF. The chain joins TRBV5-1 to TRBJ2-2; 9 nucleotides align to TRBD1. The CDR3 totals 15 residues. Germline lookup yields CDR1 SGHRS and CDR2 YFSETQ. J was trimmed by 7 bases and V by 4 bases; bases with no gene match: 8.

The CDR3 here is CASTSVSTDTQYF. The CDR3 DNA reads as TGCGCCAGTACTAGCGTTAGCACAGATACGCAGTATTTT. The chain recombines TRBV5-1 with TRBJ2-3; 7 bases agree with TRBD2. CDR1 and CDR2 from the germline V gene are SGHRS and YFSETQ. This CDR3 spans 13 amino acids. V trimming: 8 bases; J trimming: 0 bases; junction bases outside the gene matches: 3.

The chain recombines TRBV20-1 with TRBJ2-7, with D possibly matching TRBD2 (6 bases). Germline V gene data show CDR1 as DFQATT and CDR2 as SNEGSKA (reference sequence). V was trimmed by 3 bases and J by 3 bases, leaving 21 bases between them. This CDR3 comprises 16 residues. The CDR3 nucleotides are TGCAGTGCTAGGGACGGGGTGGGGCGGGGTAGCTACGAGCAGTACTTC. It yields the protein CSARDGVGRGSYEQYF.

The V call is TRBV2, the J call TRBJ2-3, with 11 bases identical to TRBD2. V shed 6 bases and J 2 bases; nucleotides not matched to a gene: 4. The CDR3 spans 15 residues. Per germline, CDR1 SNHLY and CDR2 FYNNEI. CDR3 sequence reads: CASRGTSGLTDTQYF. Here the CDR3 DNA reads TGTGCCAGCAGGGGGACTAGCGGACTCACAGATACGCAGTATTTT.

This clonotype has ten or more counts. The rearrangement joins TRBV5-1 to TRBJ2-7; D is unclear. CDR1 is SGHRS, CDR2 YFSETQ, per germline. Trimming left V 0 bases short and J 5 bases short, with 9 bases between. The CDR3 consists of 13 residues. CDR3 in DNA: TGCGCCAGCAGCTTGGCCGTTAGCCACGAGCAGTACTTC. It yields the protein CASSLAVSHEQYF.

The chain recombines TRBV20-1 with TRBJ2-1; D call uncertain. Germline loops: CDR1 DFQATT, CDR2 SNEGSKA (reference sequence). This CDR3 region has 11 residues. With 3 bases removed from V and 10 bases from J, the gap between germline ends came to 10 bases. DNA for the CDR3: TGCAGTGCTAGGCGCGCGGAAGAGCAGTTCTTC. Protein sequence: CSARRAEEQFF.

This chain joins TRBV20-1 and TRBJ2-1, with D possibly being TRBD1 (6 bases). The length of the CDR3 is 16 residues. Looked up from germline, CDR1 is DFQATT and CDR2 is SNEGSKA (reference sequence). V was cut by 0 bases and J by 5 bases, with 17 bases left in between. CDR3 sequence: CSARDLLQGRDNEQFF. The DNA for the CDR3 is TGCAGTGCTAGAGATCTTTTACAGGGAAGGGACAATGAGCAGTTCTTC.

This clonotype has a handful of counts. The CDR3 loop is CASSLGLAPDYEQYF. CDR3 in DNA: TGCGCCAGCAGCTTGGGACTAGCGCCGGACTACGAGCAGTACTTC. V gene TRBV5-1 combines with J gene TRBJ2-7; TRBD2 aligns across 8 bases. CDR3 size: 15 residues. The junction had 5 bases not matched to a gene; V was cut back by 0 bases and J by 3 bases. Germline values: CDR1 SGHRS, CDR2 YFSETQ. The full variable domain, in which reference TRBV5-1 and TRBJ2-7 provide the parts outside the CDR3, is KAGVTQTPRYLIKTRGQQVTLSCSPISGHRSVSWYQQTPGQGLQFLFEYFSETQRNKGNFPGRFSGRQFSNSRSEMNVSTLELGDSALYLCASSLGLAPDYEQYFGPGTRLTVT.

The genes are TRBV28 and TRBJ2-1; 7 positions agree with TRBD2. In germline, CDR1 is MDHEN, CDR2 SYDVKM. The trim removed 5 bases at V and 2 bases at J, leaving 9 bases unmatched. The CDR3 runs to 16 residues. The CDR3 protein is CASSPSGTRTYNEQFF. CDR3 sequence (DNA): TGTGCCAGCAGTCCGAGCGGGACCCGTACCTACAATGAGCAGTTCTTC.

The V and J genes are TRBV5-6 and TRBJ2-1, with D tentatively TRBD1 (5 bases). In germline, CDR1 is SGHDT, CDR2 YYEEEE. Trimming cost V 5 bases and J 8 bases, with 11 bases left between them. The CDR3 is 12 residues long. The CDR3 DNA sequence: TGTGCCAGCAGTCGACAGCCCCATGAGCAGTTCTTC. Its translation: CASSRQPHEQFF.

In DNA, the CDR3 is TGTGCCAGCAGCCGAATAAACAAGTACCGGGACTCCATCACAGATACGCAGTATTTT. This sequence encodes CASSRINKYRDSITDTQYF. V usage is TRBV11-1 and J usage is TRBJ2-3; D may be TRBD2 (6 bases). Per the germline V gene, CDR1 is SGHAT and CDR2 is FQDESV (reference sequence). With 5 bases removed from V and 2 bases from J, the gap between germline ends came to 26 bases. The CDR3 spans 19 residues.

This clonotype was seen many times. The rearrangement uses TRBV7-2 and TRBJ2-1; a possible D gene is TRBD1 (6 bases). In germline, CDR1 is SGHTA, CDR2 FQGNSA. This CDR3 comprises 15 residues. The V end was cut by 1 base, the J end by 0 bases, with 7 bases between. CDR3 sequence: CASSLGTVSYNEQFF. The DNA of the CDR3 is TGTGCCAGCAGCTTAGGGACAGTCTCCTACAATGAGCAGTTCTTC.

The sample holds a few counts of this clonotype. CDR3 sequence: CASSLEFGHLTDTQYF. The CDR3 coding sequence is TGTGCCAGCAGCTTAGAGTTCGGTCACCTCACAGATACGCAGTATTTT. V is TRBV7-2 and J is TRBJ2-3; D is unclear. V was shortened by 1 base and J by 2 bases, with 13 bases between the two germline ends. Germline-derived CDR1 and CDR2 are SGHTA and FQGNSA. CDR3 size: 16 residues.

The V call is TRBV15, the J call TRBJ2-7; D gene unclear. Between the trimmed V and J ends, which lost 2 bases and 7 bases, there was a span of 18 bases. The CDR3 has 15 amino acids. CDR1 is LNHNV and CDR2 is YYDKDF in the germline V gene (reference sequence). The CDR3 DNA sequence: TGTGCCACCAGCAGACAATTTATAGGACCCAAAGAGCAGTACTTC. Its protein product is CATSRQFIGPKEQYF.

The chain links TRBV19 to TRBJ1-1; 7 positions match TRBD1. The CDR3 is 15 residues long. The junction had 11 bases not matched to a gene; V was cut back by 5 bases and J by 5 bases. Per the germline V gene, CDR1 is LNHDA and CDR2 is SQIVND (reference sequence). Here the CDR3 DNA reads TGTGCCAGTAGTCGACCTCGACAGGGAGGGACTGAAGCTTTCTTT. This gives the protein CASSRPRQGGTEAFF.

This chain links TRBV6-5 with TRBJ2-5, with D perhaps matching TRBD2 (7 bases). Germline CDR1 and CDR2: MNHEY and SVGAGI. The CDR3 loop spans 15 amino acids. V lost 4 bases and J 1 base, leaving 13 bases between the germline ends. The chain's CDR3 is CASSFGGPTQETQYF. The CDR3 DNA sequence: TGTGCCAGCAGTTTCGGGGGGCCGACCCAAGAGACCCAGTACTTC.

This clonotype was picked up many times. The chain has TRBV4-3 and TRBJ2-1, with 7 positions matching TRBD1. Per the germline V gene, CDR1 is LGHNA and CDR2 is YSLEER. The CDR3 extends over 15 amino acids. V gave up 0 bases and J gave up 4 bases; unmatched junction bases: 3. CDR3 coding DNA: TGCGCCAGCAGCCAAGACGGGGACAGTTACAATGAGCAGTTCTTC. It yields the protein CASSQDGDSYNEQFF.

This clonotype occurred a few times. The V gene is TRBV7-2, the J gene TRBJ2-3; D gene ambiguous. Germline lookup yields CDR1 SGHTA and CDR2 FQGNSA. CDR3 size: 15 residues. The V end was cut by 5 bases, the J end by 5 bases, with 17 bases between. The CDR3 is CASSRRAQRVDTQYF. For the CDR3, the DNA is TGTGCCAGCAGCCGGAGAGCCCAGCGTGTAGATACGCAGTATTTT.

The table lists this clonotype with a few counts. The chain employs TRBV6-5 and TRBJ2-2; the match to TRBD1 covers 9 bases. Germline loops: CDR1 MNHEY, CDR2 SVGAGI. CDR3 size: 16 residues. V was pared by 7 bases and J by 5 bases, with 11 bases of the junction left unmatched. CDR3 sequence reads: CASIIGTGRWTGELFF. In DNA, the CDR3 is TGTGCCAGCATTATAGGGACAGGGCGATGGACCGGGGAGCTGTTTTTT.

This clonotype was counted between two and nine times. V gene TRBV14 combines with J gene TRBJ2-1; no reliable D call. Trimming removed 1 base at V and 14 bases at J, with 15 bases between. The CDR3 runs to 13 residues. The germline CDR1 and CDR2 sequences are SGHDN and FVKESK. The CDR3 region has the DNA TGTGCCAGCAGCCAAGTATTGAGTACCTCCGAGTTCTTC. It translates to CASSQVLSTSEFF.

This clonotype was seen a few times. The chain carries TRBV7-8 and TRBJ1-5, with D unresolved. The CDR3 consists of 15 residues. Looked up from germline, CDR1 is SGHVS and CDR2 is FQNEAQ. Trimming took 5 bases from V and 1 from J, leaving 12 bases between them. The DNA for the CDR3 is TGTGCCAGCAGCCCGAGCCGGGGAAGCAATCAGCCCCAGCATTTT. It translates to CASSPSRGSNQPQHF.

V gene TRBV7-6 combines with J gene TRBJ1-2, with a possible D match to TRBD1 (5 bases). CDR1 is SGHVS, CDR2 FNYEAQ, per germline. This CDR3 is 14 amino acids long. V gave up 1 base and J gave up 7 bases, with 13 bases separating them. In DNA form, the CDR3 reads TGTGCCAGCAGCTTAGGGGAGGGGATTGCTGGCTACACCTTC. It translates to CASSLGEGIAGYTF.